This entry describes one T cell receptor beta chain. The data derive from a study of blood T cell repertoires in COVID-19. The CDR3 consists of 14 residues. CDR1 and CDR2 from the germline V gene are LNHDA and SQIVND (reference sequence). V lost 3 bases and J 4 bases, leaving 9 bases between the germline ends. In terms of age and location, participants ranged from about 18 to 95 years and lived in approximately 24 US areas. Participant-given clinical history determined each cohort assignment. Original analysis: For nucleated cells, counts were estimated from reference gene primer amplification. Generated by immunoSEQ multiplex PCR, the TCRdb table keeps only in-frame clones and is missing some. The V and J calls and clone size were taken over from that table, and D and trimming were inferred from the DNA. The sample carries about 280,000 clones, about 85% recorded once.

This clonotype was sampled from a woman aged 50 to 60 who had recovered from COVID-19. The gene calls are TRBV19 and TRBJ1-4; possible D gene TRBD1, 5 bases. The specimen sequenced was PBMCs or T cells enriched from blood (not recorded which). In DNA form, the CDR3 reads TGTGCCAGTAGTATTCCGGGGGATAATGAAAAACTGTTTTTT. Protein product: CASSIPGDNEKLFF.